This T cell receptor (beta chain) was retrieved from a study of neurological immune-mediated disorders. In this sample, this clonotype turned up many times. Its target is unknown. Every sequencing run returned over 160 million TCR-beta sequences, which were derived from 15-18 subjects. TCRdb independently ran MiXCR on the 5' RACE reads; one entry per CDR3 protein. The data contain fewer than 40,000 distinct CDR3 sequences, approximately 4.4% of them singletons. Notes on the study in general: None of the CDR3 amino acid sequences found in expanded clones was shared across subjects. This suggests that the TCR-beta repertoires were private in all groups. The most TCR clonal expansion was seen in HTLV-1-associated myelopathy, whereas the least was seen in multiple sclerosis, below the level in healthy controls.

The germline V gene encodes CDR1 SGHKS and CDR2 YYEKEE (reference sequence). J lost 2 bases, V lost 4 bases, and 16 bases had no gene match. There are 18 residues in the CDR3. Source material was 2 million unsorted PBMCs, stored at -80 °C in RNAlater. V usage is TRBV5-5 and J usage is TRBJ2-5; 8 bases are a match to TRBD2. Sequences were obtained from PBMCs. This clonotype originated in a man aged 18 to 35 in good health. DNA for the CDR3: TGTGCCAGCAGCGCCCCCGAGATTGCGGGGGGTCGGCAAGAGACCCAGTACTTC. It is translated as CASSAPEIAGGRQETQYF.